These T cell receptor beta chains were read from a single sample in a study of cytomegalovirus exposure and HLA in healthy donors. Some clones are missing from TCRdb's copy, which holds only in-frame ones; the method was immunoSEQ multiplex PCR. Among fewer than 200,000 clones listed, roughly 80% were seen once. Material for sequencing was PBMCs. The origin of the receptors is a man between 18 and 29 years old in good health and CMV-seronegative. The CDR3 runs from the conserved cysteine through the conserved F or W. Fields, in order: D gene, J gene, clone size, V gene, CDR3 protein, CDR3 DNA. A D gene is named only where the DNA matches it firmly. A clone size is listed for some rows: how often the clone was seen (once, few, many), or a class if it is expanded.

D gene: NA; J gene: TRBJ2-7; clone size: NA; V gene: TRBV19; CDR3 protein: CASSFFPREDYEQYF; CDR3 DNA: TGTGCCAGTAGTTTCTTCCCTCGTGAGGACTACGAGCAGTACTTC
D gene: NA; J gene: TRBJ1-2; clone size: NA; V gene: TRBV29-1; CDR3 protein: CSVRQGGSYGYTF; CDR3 DNA: TGCAGCGTGAGGCAGGGAGGAAGCTATGGCTACACCTTC
D gene: NA; J gene: TRBJ2-7; clone size: NA; V gene: TRBV2; CDR3 protein: CASMKQAIYEQYF; CDR3 DNA: TGTGCCAGCATGAAGCAAGCGATCTACGAGCAGTACTTC
D gene: TRBD1; J gene: TRBJ1-4; clone size: once; V gene: TRBV5-6; CDR3 protein: CASSRQTGTNEKLFF; CDR3 DNA: TGTGCCAGCAGCCGTCAGACAGGGACTAATGAAAAACTGTTTTTT
D gene: TRBD1; J gene: TRBJ2-2; clone size: NA; V gene: TRBV19; CDR3 protein: CASPGTGNTGELFF; CDR3 DNA: TGTGCCAGTCCCGGGACAGGGAACACCGGGGAGCTGTTTTTT
D gene: TRBD2; J gene: TRBJ2-7; clone size: NA; V gene: TRBV19; CDR3 protein: CASSIGTSGWYEQYF; CDR3 DNA: TGTGCCAGTAGTATTGGGACTAGCGGGTGGTACGAGCAGTACTTC
D gene: NA; J gene: TRBJ2-7; clone size: NA; V gene: TRBV11-2; CDR3 protein: CASRRTGTRDSWYF; CDR3 DNA: TGTGCCAGCAGGCGAACGGGGACACGAGATTCGTGGTACTTC
D gene: NA; J gene: TRBJ2-7; clone size: NA; V gene: TRBV21-1; CDR3 protein: CASSTRRDRVYEQYF; CDR3 DNA: TGTGCCAGCAGCACCCGCCGGGACAGAGTCTACGAGCAGTACTTC
D gene: TRBD1; J gene: TRBJ2-5; clone size: NA; V gene: TRBV11-3; CDR3 protein: CASSPGTGLKETQYF; CDR3 DNA: TGTGCCAGCAGCCCCGGGACAGGGCTTAAAGAGACCCAGTACTTC
D gene: TRBD1; J gene: TRBJ1-4; clone size: NA; V gene: TRBV27; CDR3 protein: CASSSQGARINEKLFF; CDR3 DNA: TGTGCCAGCAGTTCACAGGGGGCGCGAATTAATGAAAAACTGTTTTTT
D gene: NA; J gene: TRBJ1-1; clone size: NA; V gene: TRBV9; CDR3 protein: CASSVEGGALMNTEAFF; CDR3 DNA: TGTGCCAGCAGCGTAGAAGGAGGGGCTCTCATGAACACTGAAGCTTTCTTT
D gene: TRBD1; J gene: TRBJ1-4; clone size: NA; V gene: TRBV19; CDR3 protein: CASSMDRANEKLFF; CDR3 DNA: TGTGCCAGTAGTATGGACAGGGCTAATGAAAAACTGTTTTTT
D gene: TRBD1; J gene: TRBJ1-3; clone size: once; V gene: TRBV9; CDR3 protein: CASSDPGTGPYRGNTIYF; CDR3 DNA: TGTGCCAGCAGCGACCCCGGGACAGGGCCATATCGGGGAAACACCATATATTTT